This T cell receptor beta chain was retrieved from a study of blood T cell repertoires in COVID-19 (dated by TCRdb to the early 2020s). In terms of the full investigation: Samples from collaborators originated in the United States, Italy and Spain and spanned both the acute and convalescent phases of COVID-19. The prospective study material was composed of cDNA or gDNA derived from T cells, B-cell-depleted T cells, or PBMCs. Sample metadata almost always included a de-identified subject ID, COVID-19 status, age in years and sex. The repertoires were released in a freely available public database intended as a resource for research on the immune response to SARS-CoV-2. Samples were obtained from the ongoing ImmuneRACE study (first 160 participants) and from about 1,300 subjects provided by 6 global collaborators. The dataset comprised deeply sampled blood TCRbeta repertoires from subjects exposed to, actively infected with, or recovered from COVID-19. Where available, HLA class I and class II types were obtained from metadata supplied by the sample provider rather than from assay-based typing.

Trimming at the junction amounts to 0 bases on V and 7 bases on J, and the germline ends lie 9 bases apart. The CDR3 measures 13 amino acids from cysteine to phenylalanine. This entry keeps only the CDR3 DNA: 39 bases, framed from base 1. CDR1 and CDR2, per the germline V gene, are KGHSH and LQKENI. TCRbeta CDR3 regions were amplified from genomic DNA using the immunoSEQ Assay, a bias-controlled multiplex PCR. Turning to the authors' computational methods: Within the assay, amplification of reference gene primers was used to estimate how many nucleated cells each sample contained. Sequence reads were collapsed and filtered to measure the absolute abundance of every unique TCRbeta CDR3 rearrangement. For each sample, productive Simpson clonality was calculated as the square root of Simpson's diversity index across productive rearrangements. What TCRdb holds here is the immuneACCESS table cut down to in-frame rearrangements. Part of the clones is not present; checked against another copy, under half of the missing clones reflect an unresolved V gene, and the others are unexplained. Clonal size and the V and J genes are those of that table, whereas D and trimming came from the DNA. Here the sample has some 90,000 clones; approximately 89% occur a single time. Jointly, the top ten make up roughly 4.9% of the sample.

Collaborating institutions collected whole blood in K2EDTA tubes following their own protocols. For TCRbeta analysis, collaborator samples were shipped as frozen whole blood, as isolated PBMCs, or as DNA extracted from either sample type. Study-wide conclusions, independent of this receptor: How much clinical and demographic metadata was included differed by source and by participant, and the metadata was provided uncurated.

Regarding this clone: Its cognate antigen has yet to be identified. No much larger clone exists at a distance of one base, and base qualities are not known.

This receptor chain uses TRBV18 and TRBJ1-2; the D gene cannot be named for sure. The sample consisted of peripheral blood. This clonotype was obtained from an elderly woman with active COVID-19. The DNA is TGTGCCAGCTCACCACCAACAGACACTGGCTACACCTTC. Translation gives CASSPPTDTGYTF. Extended through the reference TRBV18 and TRBJ1-2 proteins, this CDR3 yields the full variable domain: NAGVMQNPRHLVRRRGQEARLRCSPMKGHSHVYWYRQLPEEGLKFMVYLQKENIIDESGMPKERFSAEFPKEGPSILRIQQVVRGDSAAYFCASSPPTDTGYTFGSGTRLTVV.